The 22 T cell receptor beta chains below come from one sample, sequenced in a study of blood T cell repertoires in COVID-19. Data came from immunoSEQ multiplex PCR; TCRdb stores just in-frame clones and leaves some out. This sample has 250,000 to 300,000 clones, with around 85% found just once. The sample taken for sequencing was PBMCs or T cells enriched from blood (not recorded which). The receptors here all came from a woman between 45 and 60 years old who had recovered from COVID-19.

This chain joins TRBV6-5 and TRBJ1-2; D perhaps matches TRBD1 (6 bases). Trimming took 6 bases from V and 0 from J, leaving 14 bases between them. CDR1 and CDR2 from the germline V gene are MNHEY and SVGAGI. The CDR3 totals 15 residues. The CDR3 sequence: CASRTGVGANYGYTF. The CDR3 DNA is TGTGCCAGCAGGACAGGAGTTGGGGCTAACTATGGCTACACCTTC.

This chain uses TRBV5-4 with TRBJ2-3; 8 positions match TRBD2. The junction had 4 bases not matched to a gene; V was cut back by 1 base and J by 3 bases. CDR1 and CDR2 (germline): SGHNT, YYREEE (reference sequence). This CDR3 is built from 15 residues. The CDR3 DNA follows: TGTGCCAGCAGCTTGTTAGCGGGGAGGACAGATACGCAGTATTTT. Encoded protein: CASSLLAGRTDTQYF.

CDR3 sequence reads: CASSPRGSGSGTGELFF. The CDR3 nucleotides read TGTGCCAGCAGCCCGAGGGGCAGCGGGAGCGGCACCGGGGAGCTGTTTTTT. This sequence joins TRBV7-9 and TRBJ2-2; TRBD2 aligns across 8 bases. Germline CDR1 SEHNR, CDR2 FQNEAQ (reference sequence). J gave up 4 bases and V 5 bases, and 12 bases lay outside the gene matches. CDR3 length: 17 amino acids.

The chain carries TRBV7-9 and TRBJ1-1; D gene ambiguous. The germline V gene encodes CDR1 SEHNR and CDR2 FQNEAQ (reference sequence). V shed 5 bases and J shed 6 bases, with 13 bases lying between them. The CDR3 contains 13 residues. The DNA for the CDR3 is TGTGCCAGCAGCCTCCGGGTATTCGCTGAAGCTTTCTTT. Residues: CASSLRVFAEAFF.

The CDR3 sequence: CASSPLGLSSYNEQFF. The CDR3 coding sequence is TGTGCCAGCTCACCCCTCGGACTCAGCTCCTACAATGAGCAGTTCTTC. This chain connects TRBV18 to TRBJ2-1, with D perhaps TRBD2 (5 bases). The CDR3 is 16 residues long. V shed 3 bases and J shed 0 bases, with 12 bases lying between them. Per germline, CDR1 KGHSH and CDR2 LQKENI.

This chain connects TRBV9 to TRBJ2-2, with 7 bases aligning to TRBD1. V lost 3 bases and J lost 0; bases outside the gene matches: 2. CDR3 length equals 15 residues. Germline V gene lookup returns CDR1 SGDLS and CDR2 YYNGEE. The CDR3 loop is CASSEQGTNTGELFF. The CDR3 DNA sequence: TGTGCCAGCAGCGAACAGGGGACGAACACCGGGGAGCTGTTTTTT. The variable domain in full, completed from reference TRBV9 and TRBJ2-2, reads DSGVTQTPKHLITATGQRVTLRCSPRSGDLSVYWYQQSLDQGLQFLIQYYNGEERAKGNILERFSAQQFPDLHSELNLSSLELGDSALYFCASSEQGTNTGELFFGEGSRLTVL.

This clone was seen once. This chain uses TRBV2 with TRBJ2-5; D not certain. The CDR3 length is 12 residues. Trimming removed 1 base at V and 5 bases at J, with 5 bases between. Germline lookup yields CDR1 SNHLY and CDR2 FYNNEI. The CDR3 DNA is TGTGCCAGCAGTGAAGTCCTGGAGACCCAGTACTTC. Protein sequence: CASSEVLETQYF.

This clone has just a few counts. The DNA of the CDR3 is TGTGCCAGCAGCCAGGGAAGGAACACTGAAGCTTTCTTT. As protein: CASSQGRNTEAFF. V gene TRBV5-4 combines with J gene TRBJ1-1; a possible D gene is TRBD1 (5 bases). The ends were cut back, 4 bases at V and 1 base at J, with 8 bases in the middle. From germline, CDR1 is SGHNT and CDR2 YYREEE (reference sequence). The CDR3 covers 13 residues.

The chain links TRBV5-8 to TRBJ1-6; 8 bases match TRBD1. The CDR3 has 15 amino acids. The V gene's germline CDR1 is SGHTS and CDR2 YDEGEE. After removal of 1 base from V and 9 bases from J, the junction contained 6 bases not matched to a gene. CDR3 region: CASSLSGTGGSPLHF. CDR3 DNA sequence: TGTGCCAGCAGCTTGAGCGGGACAGGTGGTTCACCCCTCCACTTT.

The V gene is TRBV4-1, the J gene TRBJ1-3; TRBD1 agrees at 8 bases. This CDR3 has 16 amino acids. V was clipped by 4 bases and J by 3 bases; unmatched bases: 8. Germline V CDR1 and CDR2: MGHRA, YSYEKL. This CDR3 is CASSLSGTGNGNTIYF. In nucleotides, the CDR3 is TGCGCCAGCAGCCTTTCCGGGACAGGAAATGGAAACACCATATATTTT.

This rearrangement joins TRBV5-1 to TRBJ2-2, with D perhaps matching TRBD1 (7 bases). V lost 5 bases and J lost 0, with 17 bases in between. The CDR3 length is 17 residues. Per the germline V gene, CDR1 is SGHRS and CDR2 is YFSETQ. CDR3 sequence: CASSRGETGSNTGELFF. CDR3 DNA sequence: TGCGCCAGCAGTCGCGGGGAGACAGGGTCGAACACCGGGGAGCTGTTTTTT.

This chain links TRBV5-6 with TRBJ2-1, with TRBD2 matching over 10 bases. CDR3 size: 14 residues. J was trimmed by 8 bases and V by 4 bases; bases with no gene match: 6. Germline CDR1 reads SGHDT; CDR2 reads YYEEEE. In DNA, the CDR3 is TGTGCCAGCAGCAAAAGACTAGCGGGCGATGAGCAGTTCTTC. Translated, it gives CASSKRLAGDEQFF.

The V call is TRBV5-4, the J call TRBJ2-1; the D gene is possibly TRBD2 (6 bases). Trimming stripped 3 bases from V and 7 bases from J, with 17 bases between. The germline V gene encodes CDR1 SGHNT and CDR2 YYREEE (reference sequence). The CDR3 runs 15 residues. The CDR3 is CASSSGASVVNEQFF. The DNA of the CDR3 is TGTGCCAGCAGCTCTGGTGCTAGCGTCGTGAATGAGCAGTTCTTC.

The rearrangement uses TRBV7-2 and TRBJ1-1, with D possibly TRBD1 on 5 matching bases. CDR3 length: 14 amino acids. V shed 6 bases and J shed 4 bases, with 15 bases lying between them. From germline, CDR1 is SGHTA and CDR2 FQGNSA. The CDR3 sequence: CASRLTGRFTEAFF. The CDR3 nucleotides read TGTGCCAGCAGGCTAACAGGCAGATTCACTGAAGCTTTCTTT.

This clone has a single count. V usage is TRBV19 and J usage is TRBJ2-1; the match to TRBD1 covers 7 bases. V trimming: 8 bases; J trimming: 7 bases; junction bases outside the gene matches: 5. This CDR3 contains 12 residues. Germline loops: CDR1 LNHDA, CDR2 SQIVND (reference sequence). This chain's CDR3 is CASGTDENEQFF. The DNA of the CDR3 is TGTGCCAGTGGGACAGACGAAAATGAGCAGTTCTTC.

The sample holds a few counts of this clone. The chain recombines TRBV4-1 with TRBJ1-4; a weak D match, TRBD1 (5 bases). In germline, CDR1 is MGHRA, CDR2 YSYEKL. V dropped 4 bases and J dropped 7 bases, with 13 bases sitting between them. This CDR3 contains 14 residues. CDR3 in amino acids: CASSPRRGTEKLFF. Here the CDR3 DNA reads TGCGCCAGCAGCCCGCGGAGGGGTACTGAAAAACTGTTTTTT.

V is TRBV29-1 and J is TRBJ2-3; 7 nucleotides line up with TRBD2. There are 15 residues in the CDR3. The trim removed 7 bases at V and 2 bases at J, leaving 12 bases unmatched. Germline CDR1 SQVTM, CDR2 ANQGSEA. CDR3 amino acids: CSGGFVSGFTDTQYF. The DNA of the CDR3 is TGCAGCGGTGGGTTTGTTAGCGGGTTCACAGATACGCAGTATTTT.

The chain employs TRBV12-5 and TRBJ1-2, with TRBD1 identical over 8 bases. Germline CDR1 and CDR2: LGHNT and FRNRAP. This CDR3 has 16 residues. The trim removed 0 bases at V and 8 bases at J, leaving 11 bases unmatched. In DNA form, the CDR3 reads TGTGCTAGTGGTTTGGTACTCGGACAGGGAATGGAGGGCTACACCTTC. Translated: CASGLVLGQGMEGYTF.

The V call is TRBV14, the J call TRBJ2-7; 11 nucleotides match TRBD2. In germline, CDR1 is SGHDN, CDR2 FVKESK. Trimming cost V 4 bases and J 8 bases; bases outside gene matches: 7. This CDR3 is 14 amino acids long. The CDR3 DNA reads TGTGCCAGCAGCCTTACTAGCGGGAGATCTCAGCAGTACTTC. It translates to CASSLTSGRSQQYF.

This clone occurred a few times. This chain joins TRBV7-8 and TRBJ1-6, with 9 bases lining up with TRBD1. This CDR3 spans 15 amino acids. Losses at the gene ends were 5 bases for V and 6 bases for J; bases not matched to a gene: 5. Germline CDR1 reads SGHVS; CDR2 reads FQNEAQ. The CDR3 sequence: CASSQQGAGNSPLHF. The DNA for the CDR3 is TGTGCCAGCAGCCAACAGGGGGCTGGTAATTCACCCCTCCACTTT.

This clone has a handful of counts. The rearrangement uses TRBV4-1 and TRBJ1-5, with D possibly being TRBD1 (6 bases). Trimming took 3 bases from V and 1 from J, leaving 10 bases between them. The CDR3 is made up of 15 amino acids. Per the germline V gene, CDR1 is MGHRA and CDR2 is YSYEKL. As DNA, the CDR3 is TGCGCCAGCAGCCAGCATACAGGGAGCAATCAGCCCCAGCATTTT. This sequence encodes CASSQHTGSNQPQHF.

This clone was seen a handful of times. The rearrangement joins TRBV5-1 to TRBJ2-7, with 10 bases identical to TRBD2. CDR1 and CDR2 from the germline V gene are SGHRS and YFSETQ. The trim removed 4 bases at V and 6 bases at J, leaving 10 bases unmatched. This CDR3 spans 15 amino acids. The CDR3 coding sequence is TGCGCCAGCAGCACCACTAGCGGGACTTTTGGCGAGCAGTACTTC. Amino acid sequence: CASSTTSGTFGEQYF.